A single sample gave rise to the 29 T cell receptor beta chains below, sequenced in a study of shared clonotypes between healthy human individuals. CD45RO negativity and positive selection for CCR7 defined naive CD8 cells, a population that excluded terminally differentiated effector memory CD45RA+ cells. Data came from immunoSEQ multiplex PCR; TCRdb stores just in-frame clones and leaves some out. Of about 2.2 million clones detected, 93% appear once; the ten largest clones hold about 1.7%. The sequencing input was naive CD8+ T cells from PBMCs. These receptor sequences come from a man between 18 and 29 years old in good health. Some clones in this sample may be carry-over from other donors' samples.

Here the CDR3 reads CASSQDVGSGTYNEQFF. CDR3 DNA: TGCGCCAGCAGCCAAGATGTGGGCAGCGGGACCTACAATGAGCAGTTCTTC. The rearrangement joins TRBV4-1 to TRBJ2-1, with 7 bases that match TRBD2. The V and J ends lost 0 bases and 2 bases, in that order; junction bases with no gene match: 7. Germline V CDR1 and CDR2: MGHRA, YSYEKL. CDR3 length: 17 amino acids.

This clone was recorded only once. The chain employs TRBV5-1 and TRBJ1-1; TRBD1 matches 9 bases. CDR1 SGHRS and CDR2 YFSETQ come from the germline V gene. The CDR3 runs 18 residues. V was clipped by 0 bases and J by 0 bases; unmatched bases: 9. The CDR3 region is CASSLATGTGKLNTEAFF. Written as DNA, the CDR3 is TGCGCCAGCAGCTTGGCTACCGGGACAGGGAAATTGAACACTGAAGCTTTCTTT.

A single count supports this clone. This chain connects TRBV10-3 to TRBJ2-5; TRBD2 might be the D (6 bases). Per the germline V gene, CDR1 is ENHRY and CDR2 is SYGVKD. The CDR3 is 14 residues long. V lost 7 bases and J lost 4, with 16 bases in between. The chain's CDR3 is CAITNSGDLETQYF. CDR3 DNA: TGTGCCATCACCAACTCGGGGGATCTAGAGACCCAGTACTTC.

Concerning this clone itself: Other DNA sequences in the sample encode the same CDR3. CDR3 DNA: TGTGCCAGCAGTTTACGGGGGACTGGTACCTACGAGCAGTACTTC. It yields the protein CASSLRGTGTYEQYF. The V gene is TRBV27, the J gene TRBJ2-7; perhaps TRBD2 as D (6 bases). V shed 2 bases and J shed 2 bases, with 13 bases lying between them. Germline values: CDR1 MNHEY, CDR2 SMNVEV (reference sequence). The CDR3 consists of 15 residues.

V is TRBV7-9 and J is TRBJ1-5, with 8 positions matching TRBD1. This CDR3 comprises 15 residues. With V trimmed by 6 bases and J by 6 bases, 10 bases remained unmatched. Germline-derived CDR1 and CDR2 are SEHNR and FQNEAQ (reference sequence). For the CDR3, the DNA is TGTGCCAGCAGTTCCACAGGGGGGGTCGGTCAGCCCCAGCATTTT. It codes for CASSSTGGVGQPQHF.

In nucleotides, the CDR3 is TGTGCCAGCAGTCCTCCAGGGGCCACAAATGAAAAACTGTTTTTT. Encoded protein: CASSPPGATNEKLFF. This chain links TRBV2 with TRBJ1-4, with a weak D call TRBD1 (6 bases). Germline assignment: CDR1 SNHLY and CDR2 FYNNEI. V lost 5 bases and J lost 5, with 15 bases in between. The CDR3 covers 15 residues.

The rearrangement joins TRBV7-3 to TRBJ2-1; possibly TRBD2 for D (5 bases). Looked up from germline, CDR1 is SGHTA and CDR2 is FQGTGA. This CDR3 region has 12 residues. V gave up 4 bases and J gave up 11 bases, with 12 bases separating them. DNA of the CDR3: TGTGCCAGCAGCTCCCGAGCGGACCAGCAGTTCTTC. This sequence encodes CASSSRADQQFF.

The CDR3 reads CASSVGQSGYTF. CDR3 in DNA: TGTGCCAGTAGTGTCGGACAGTCTGGCTACACCTTC. The chain joins TRBV19 to TRBJ1-2; perhaps TRBD1 as D (6 bases). Germline V gene lookup returns CDR1 LNHDA and CDR2 SQIVND (reference sequence). V was clipped by 5 bases and J by 7 bases, with 11 bases between them. The CDR3 runs to 12 residues.

This sequence joins TRBV6-1 and TRBJ2-7, with D tentatively TRBD2 (6 bases). This CDR3 region has 15 residues. Looked up from germline, CDR1 is MNHNS and CDR2 is SASEGT. The V end was cut by 2 bases, the J end by 0 bases, with 11 bases between. This chain's CDR3 is CASSEHPAGSYEQYF. CDR3 DNA sequence: TGTGCCAGCAGTGAACATCCAGCGGGCTCCTACGAGCAGTACTTC.

This clone was counted a single time. V gene TRBV9 combines with J gene TRBJ2-2; the D gene is possibly TRBD1 (6 bases). The CDR3 has 17 amino acids. Trimming pared 0 bases from V and 1 base from J, leaving 13 bases between. Germline V gene lookup returns CDR1 SGDLS and CDR2 YYNGEE. CDR3 region: CASSVGQDPLNTGELFF. CDR3 nucleotides: TGTGCCAGCAGCGTAGGACAGGACCCTCTGAACACCGGGGAGCTGTTTTTT.

V and J are TRBV6-6 and TRBJ2-5; no reliable D call. Trimming took 5 bases from V and 5 from J, leaving 12 bases between them. The germline gives CDR1 MNHNY, CDR2 SVGAGI (reference sequence). This CDR3 is 13 amino acids long. In nucleotides, the CDR3 is TGTGCCAGCAGTGGCCCCGGTCCGGAGACCCAGTACTTC. As protein: CASSGPGPETQYF.

This rearrangement joins TRBV25-1 to TRBJ1-5, with no clear D. Trimming cost V 3 bases and J 6 bases, with 15 bases left between them. The CDR3 loop spans 15 amino acids. Germline assignment: CDR1 MGHDK and CDR2 SYGVNS. Here the CDR3 DNA reads TGTGCCAGCAGTGAGGTCGAGGGCACGGGTCAGCCCCAGCATTTT. Translation: CASSEVEGTGQPQHF.

J is TRBJ2-7 and V is TRBV27; 7 nucleotides match TRBD1. Germline assignment: CDR1 MNHEY and CDR2 SMNVEV (reference sequence). The junction had 9 bases not matched to a gene; V was cut back by 4 bases and J by 3 bases. The CDR3 has 15 amino acids. Here the CDR3 reads CASSWGSGGLYEQYF. The DNA of the CDR3 is TGTGCCAGCAGTTGGGGGTCAGGGGGTCTCTACGAGCAGTACTTC.

The chain carries TRBV14 and TRBJ2-2; no clear D. From germline, CDR1 is SGHDN and CDR2 FVKESK. V gave up 1 base and J gave up 5 bases, with 11 bases separating them. CDR3 length: 15 amino acids. DNA of the CDR3: TGTGCCAGCAGCCAAGGGCAAACCCTAACCGGGGAGCTGTTTTTT. It specifies CASSQGQTLTGELFF.

This chain uses TRBV6-1 with TRBJ2-5; D is uncertain. Trimming took off 3 bases at V and 7 bases at J, with 15 bases between the two ends. From germline, CDR1 is MNHNS and CDR2 SASEGT. This CDR3 spans 14 amino acids. The CDR3 nucleotides read TGTGCCAGCAGTGATCGAGGCTACTTCGGGACCCAGTACTTC. Protein product: CASSDRGYFGTQYF.

Only a few counts were recorded for this clone. V gene TRBV2 combines with J gene TRBJ1-2; TRBD1 is a possible D gene (5 bases). The germline gives CDR1 SNHLY, CDR2 FYNNEI. V lost 6 bases, J lost 2 bases, and 13 bases lay in between. The CDR3 is made up of 14 amino acids. In DNA form, the CDR3 reads TGTGCCAGCAGGGGGGATACAGAGAACTATGGCTACACCTTC. This sequence encodes CASRGDTENYGYTF.

The chain combines TRBV10-3 with TRBJ2-7, with TRBD2 as a possible D gene (5 bases). Germline V gene sequence: CDR1 ENHRY, CDR2 SYGVKD. Trimming removed 6 bases from V and 9 bases from J, with 12 bases in between. CDR3 length equals 11 residues. CDR3 region: CAIRKDFGQYF. The CDR3 DNA sequence: TGTGCCATCAGGAAGGACTTCGGGCAGTACTTC.

The J gene is TRBJ2-5, the V gene TRBV7-9; D is perhaps TRBD1 or TRBD2 (5 bases each). V lost 5 bases, J lost 5 bases, and 15 bases lay in between. In germline, CDR1 is SEHNR, CDR2 FQNEAQ (reference sequence). The CDR3 extends over 14 amino acids. The CDR3 loop is CASSLTRGPETQYF. For the CDR3, the DNA is TGTGCCAGCAGCCTAACGAGGGGTCCGGAGACCCAGTACTTC.

The J gene is TRBJ1-3, the V gene TRBV28; unclear D gene. The CDR3 sequence is 18 residues long. With 11 bases removed from V and 0 bases from J, the gap between germline ends came to 26 bases. Germline assignment: CDR1 MDHEN and CDR2 SYDVKM. CDR3 DNA: TGTGCCTGCCAGCAAGCGGTAGTCGGCCTCAGCTCTGGAAACACCATATATTTT. Protein product: CACQQAVVGLSSGNTIYF. The full variable domain, in which reference TRBV28 and TRBJ1-3 provide the parts outside the CDR3, is DVKVTQSSRYLVKRTGEKVFLECVQDMDHENMFWYRQDPGLGLRLIYFSYDVKMKEKGDIPEGYSVSREKKERFSLILESASTNQTSMYLCACQQAVVGLSSGNTIYFGEGSWLTVV.

The rearrangement uses TRBV6-1 and TRBJ1-1; D not certain. Germline V CDR1 and CDR2: MNHNS, SASEGT. The CDR3 totals 18 residues. Trimming pared 1 base from V and 0 bases from J, leaving 18 bases between. As DNA, the CDR3 is TGTGCCAGCAGTGAAGTGAGGAGTGTGATTGTGATGAACACTGAAGCTTTCTTT. Protein product: CASSEVRSVIVMNTEAFF.

This sequence joins TRBV27 and TRBJ1-5, with 8 bases identical to TRBD1. Germline CDR1 reads MNHEY; CDR2 reads SMNVEV (reference sequence). The CDR3 contains 16 residues. Trimming cost V 4 bases and J 3 bases; bases outside gene matches: 8. The CDR3 sequence is CASSSSQGEANQPQHF. DNA for the CDR3: TGTGCCAGCAGTTCCTCACAGGGGGAGGCCAATCAGCCCCAGCATTTT.

In this sample, this clone turned up once. This chain connects TRBV4-1 to TRBJ2-2; tentative D call: TRBD2 (6 bases). CDR3 length equals 18 residues. Trimming removed 1 base at V and 2 bases at J, with 17 bases between. Looked up from germline, CDR1 is MGHRA and CDR2 is YSYEKL. The CDR3 coding sequence is TGCGCCAGCAGCCAAGGTGAGTCGGGGGATCCTAACACCGGGGAGCTGTTTTTT. Translating gives CASSQGESGDPNTGELFF.

The rearrangement uses TRBV6-1 and TRBJ1-4; no reliable D call. V lost 6 bases and J lost 0, with 11 bases in between. CDR3 length: 15 residues. Germline V gene lookup returns CDR1 MNHNS and CDR2 SASEGT. CDR3 nucleotide sequence: TGTGCCAGCAGGTTCGGGCCGACAACTAATGAAAAACTGTTTTTT. Its protein is CASRFGPTTNEKLFF.

The sample holds a few counts of this clone. This chain connects TRBV5-1 to TRBJ1-1, with TRBD1 identical over 7 bases. The V gene end was trimmed by 4 bases and the J gene end by 4 bases; junction bases not matched to a gene: 10. This CDR3 contains 15 residues. CDR1 and CDR2 (germline): SGHRS, YFSETQ. Here the CDR3 reads CASSGTQGGGTEAFF. CDR3 DNA: TGCGCCAGCAGCGGGACGCAGGGGGGAGGCACTGAAGCTTTCTTT.

The rearrangement uses TRBV6-9 and TRBJ2-1; weak D call: TRBD2 (6 bases). The length of the CDR3 is 18 residues. V was pared by 6 bases and J by 7 bases, with 28 bases between. Germline-derived CDR1 and CDR2 are MNHGY and SVAAGI. The CDR3 region has the DNA TGTGCCAGCAGCCCCAGCCAATCCGGGACTTCCAAGAGGAATGAGCAGTTCTTC. This translates into CASSPSQSGTSKRNEQFF.

This clone showed up just a few times. The V and J genes are TRBV28 and TRBJ1-2, with D perhaps TRBD1 (5 bases). This CDR3 has 12 amino acids. V dropped 6 bases and J dropped 12 bases, with 17 bases sitting between them. Germline CDR1 MDHEN, CDR2 SYDVKM. The CDR3 coding sequence is TGTGCCAGCAGCCCCGGGGAGGGGCACGACACCTTC. It specifies CASSPGEGHDTF.

V usage is TRBV5-1 and J usage is TRBJ2-7, with 10 positions matching TRBD1. The CDR3 extends over 16 amino acids. V shed 0 bases and J 3 bases; nucleotides not matched to a gene: 6. CDR1 is SGHRS, CDR2 YFSETQ, per germline. Here the CDR3 reads CASSLGQGAKYYEQYF. Here the CDR3 DNA reads TGCGCCAGCAGCTTGGGACAGGGGGCTAAGTACTACGAGCAGTACTTC. The entire variable domain, with the rest obtained from reference TRBV5-1 and TRBJ2-7, is as follows: KAGVTQTPRYLIKTRGQQVTLSCSPISGHRSVSWYQQTPGQGLQFLFEYFSETQRNKGNFPGRFSGRQFSNSRSEMNVSTLELGDSALYLCASSLGQGAKYYEQYFGPGTRLTVT.

The chain has TRBV11-2 and TRBJ2-7; 7 nucleotides match TRBD2. Unmatched junction bases numbered 6, after V lost 4 bases and J lost 0 bases. CDR1 is SGHAT and CDR2 is FQNNGV in the germline V gene. The CDR3 covers 15 residues. The CDR3 DNA reads as TGTGCCAGCAGCTCCTCGCGGGGGAGCTCCTACGAGCAGTACTTC. Its translation: CASSSSRGSSYEQYF.

The chain uses TRBV7-7 and TRBJ2-5; 8 bases align to TRBD1. V gave up 0 bases and J gave up 2 bases; unmatched junction bases: 2. CDR1 and CDR2 from the germline V gene are SSHAT and FNYEAQ (reference sequence). The CDR3 is 15 amino acids. The CDR3 is CASSLARGHQETQYF. The CDR3 DNA reads TGTGCCAGCAGCTTAGCCAGGGGGCATCAAGAGACCCAGTACTTC. The full variable domain, completed using reference TRBV7-7 and TRBJ2-5, is GAGVSQSPRYKVTKRGQDVTLRCDPISSHATLYWYQQALGQGPEFLTYFNYEAQPDKSGLPSDRFSAERPEGSISTLTIQRTEQRDSAMYRCASSLARGHQETQYFGPGTRLLVL.